This T cell receptor (beta chain) came from a study of beta chain features in type 1 diabetes. The study reverse transcribed the entire isolated RNA, so it sequenced expressed TCRB transcripts. Sequencing was performed with immunoSEQ multiplex PCR; in TCRdb, only in-frame clones are kept and a portion is missing. The table includes around 40,000 clones, roughly 67% detected once. Each sorted fraction was over 98% pure. The CDR3 is 13 residues long. CDR1 and CDR2 (germline): SGHTA, FQGTGA. The V gene lost 6 bases and the J gene lost 5 bases, with 13 bases spanning the gap. The sequenced material came from Tregs from blood. The gene calls are TRBV7-3 and TRBJ2-5; D remains unclear. This sequence originates from a woman in her 30s in good health. The CDR3 sequence: CASRATDRETQYF. The CDR3 region has the DNA TGTGCCAGCAGAGCGACCGACCGGGAGACCCAGTACTTC.